The clone carrying this T cell receptor beta chain came up a few times. What it binds is unknown. This specimen belongs to a study of T-cell memory formation after mild COVID-19. Germline V gene lookup returns CDR1 MNHEY and CDR2 SMNVEV (reference sequence). Trimming removed 2 bases at V and 2 bases at J, with 13 bases between. The CDR3 extends over 15 amino acids. Study results and limitations: For contracting clones, CD4+ ones sat mainly in CM and EM, CD8+ in EMRA.

TCRdb used MiXCR to reprocess the 5' RACE reads, holding one entry per CDR3 protein. The table lists 110,000 to 150,000 distinct CDR3 sequences, around 27% of them singletons, with around a quarter in the top ten. Material for sequencing was PBMCs or a T cell subset sorted from them (not recorded which). This chain joins TRBV27 and TRBJ2-7; D may correspond to TRBD1 or TRBD2 (6 bases each). This receptor was identified in an adult woman who had mild COVID-19 (a few samples of this study predate the infection). Cell type and time point are not known. CDR3 sequence: CASSLKGGTTYEQYF. DNA of the CDR3: TGTGCCAGCAGTTTAAAGGGGGGAACTACCTACGAGCAGTACTTC.